The text below deals with one T cell receptor beta chain. No antigen is known for it. The input lacks base qualities; no much larger clone sits a single base away. The Qiagen DNeasy Blood and Tissue Kit was used to extract total genomic DNA from the purified CD4+ T cells. The TCRbeta CDR3 region, defined according to IMGT, was amplified and sequenced using immunoSEQ immunosequencing protocols. In the source study's methods: Preprocessing of raw sequence data for PCR and sequencing error correction was performed by the immunoSEQ service. Data were loaded into the immunoSEQ Analyzer and further analyzed with VDJtools v1.0.7. The paired Wilcoxon signed-rank test was applied to assess differences between patients and controls. Not all clones reach the TCRdb copy of this immuneACCESS table, which keeps in-frame sequences only. Checked studies attribute under half of the gap to unresolved V genes and leave the rest unexplained. V and J calls and clone size are as listed in that table; D and trimming were resolved from the DNA. This sample gives some 27,000 clones in total; around 93% of them show up just once. The ten largest make up 0.72% of the sample.

The sample originates from a study of untreated major depressive disorder (dated by TCRdb to 2016 to 2019). At the level of the whole study: This cross-sectional case-control study compared T cell phenotype and TCR repertoire between antidepressant-free major depressive disorder patients and individually matched non-depressed controls. Study-level results and caveats: For the sequencing comparisons, planned one-tailed tests were run on just three Vbeta families that had been chosen in advance. Because of strict matching and exclusion criteria, the study sample was comparatively small, which limits how generalizable the findings are.

Every depressed patient was matched in pairs with a non-depressed control on sex, age, current smoking status and body mass index. Every participant was of European descent. Patients were diagnosed with major depressive disorder by DSM-IV criteria and had a Hamilton Rating Scale for Depression score of 18 or higher. Before enrollment, patients had taken no psychiatric medication, antidepressants included, for at least 8 weeks. Among patients, depression severity was moderate to severe. Participants were excluded if they had major medical conditions, Axis I/II comorbidities, regular medication or illicit drug use, or weekly alcohol intake above 100 g. Around 29 ml of peripheral blood was collected into EDTA tubes from each participant. Using the BD IMag Human CD4 T Lymphocyte Enrichment Set, CD4+ T cells were purified from thawed PBMCs via magnetic negative selection. Flow cytometry confirmed that the CD4+ enrichment method typically gave 90% to 95% purity. TCRbeta sequencing was performed on a subgroup of five case-control pairs selected blind to chemokine receptor expression and flow-cytometric repertoire skewing results. All blood samples were collected in the morning at 8:00 a.m., and PBMCs were isolated by Ficoll-Hypaque gradient centrifugation. Until being assayed, PBMCs were kept in liquid nitrogen after cryopreservation by gradual cooling to -80 degrees C.

This clonotype was obtained from a woman aged 25 to 39 with major depressive disorder. The sample taken for sequencing was CD4+ T cells from PBMCs.

The base sequence is TGTGCCAGCAGCCCCCAAACAGGGGGCGTCAACGAGCAGTACTTC. Its translation reads: CASSPQTGGVNEQYF. Rearrangement joined TRBV11-1 to TRBJ2-7, and 9 junctional nucleotides match TRBD1. The germline V gene (reference sequence) gives CDR1 as SGHAT and CDR2 as FQDESV. Counted from cysteine to phenylalanine, this CDR3 has 15 amino acids. The sequence is cut down to CDR3 DNA, 45 bases in frame from base 1. Unmatched junction bases come to 10, with V trimmed by 5 bases and J by 5 bases. The full variable domain, completed from the reference TRBV11-1 and TRBJ2-7 proteins outside the CDR3, reads EAEVAQSPRYKITEKSQAVAFWCDPISGHATLYWYRQILGQGPELLVQFQDESVVDDSQLPKDRFSAERLKGVDSTLKIQPAELGDSAMYLCASSPQTGGVNEQYFGPGTRLTVT.